The clone carrying this T cell receptor (beta chain) was counted a few times. Its antigen is still unknown. The entry originates in a study of molecular identifiers for immune sequencing clone quantification. Looking at the study overall: In the replicates, RNA derived from around 20,000 or 99,000 naive CD8 cells was divided into five parts, and four were sequenced.

Germline CDR1 and CDR2: MNHEY and SVGAGI. There are 17 residues in the CDR3. V dropped 0 bases and J dropped 0 bases, with 12 bases sitting between them. The study, taken as a whole, reports: Spiked TCR RNA from one Jurkat cell reportedly showed up when mixed among around 1 million naive cells. Effector cells kept over 98% of their molecules in clones above 20 RNA copies, while naive cells kept under 1% there.

Using its own MiXCR run on the PCR reads, TCRdb lists one record per CDR3 protein. The sample consists of 85,000 to 130,000 distinct CDR3 sequences, around 33% of them appearing once. The clonotype originates from a human donor in good health. Some libraries in this study had Jurkat cell RNA spiked in. This chain uses TRBV6-5 with TRBJ2-1; D is unclear. What was sequenced was naive CD8+ T cells from blood, with Jurkat cell RNA spiked in. The subset: FACS-sorted CD8+CD4-CCR7+CD45RA+ naive T cells. CDR3 sequence reads: CASSYSAFESSYNEQFF. DNA for the CDR3: TGTGCCAGCAGTTACTCGGCGTTCGAGAGCTCCTACAATGAGCAGTTCTTC.